Shown below are 14 T cell receptor beta chains from a single sample sequenced in a study of T cells in Graves' hyperthyroidism and ophthalmopathy. It was RNA transcripts that yielded the amplified TCR beta CDR3 regions. The TCR CDR3 first-round RT-PCR relied on the HTBI primer set. TCRdb re-analysed the multiplex PCR reads in MiXCR, keeping a single row per CDR3 protein. The table has about 640,000 distinct CDR3 sequences, around 21% seen once. The sample taken for sequencing was blood. Receptor source: a man under 40 with Graves' ophthalmopathy.

This clonotype occurred many times. DNA of the CDR3: TGTGCCAGCGGCCGGGACAGGGGGCTAGCGGGAGGTAGCAATGAGCAGTTCTTC. Amino acid sequence: CASGRDRGLAGGSNEQFF. The chain couples TRBV2 to TRBJ2-1; D is possibly TRBD1 (12 bases). The CDR3 covers 18 residues. Germline CDR1 reads SNHLY; CDR2 reads FYNNEI. V lost 8 bases and J lost 6, with 29 bases in between.

This clonotype was seen a few times. The chain combines TRBV4-1 with TRBJ2-7; TRBD2 agrees at 10 bases. V gave up 6 bases and J gave up 3 bases; unmatched junction bases: 5. The CDR3 sequence is 14 residues long. Germline CDR1 reads MGHRA; CDR2 reads YSYEKL. Here the CDR3 DNA reads TGCGCCAGCAGTAAGCGGGAGGGCCTCTACGAGCAGTACTTC. This encodes CASSKREGLYEQYF.

This clonotype was seen repeatedly, ten times or more. The chain couples TRBV10-3 to TRBJ1-1, with D uncertain. The CDR3 contains 12 residues. The germline CDR1 and CDR2 sequences are ENHRY and SYGVKD. With 7 bases removed from V and 1 base from J, the gap between germline ends came to 7 bases. CDR3 nucleotide sequence: TGTGCCATCACCGGGGAGAACACTGAAGCTTTCTTT. Translated, it gives CAITGENTEAFF.

This clonotype was recorded a few times. V is TRBV20-1 and J is TRBJ2-1, with 7 bases that match TRBD1. CDR1 is DFQATT and CDR2 is SNEGSKA in the germline V gene (reference sequence). The CDR3 has 13 amino acids. V gave up 5 bases and J gave up 10 bases; unmatched junction bases: 11. The CDR3 loop is CSADHTGASEQFF. Here the CDR3 DNA reads TGCAGTGCTGACCACACAGGGGCTTCGGAGCAGTTCTTC.

V usage is TRBV4-3 and J usage is TRBJ2-1; a weak D match, TRBD1 (6 bases). The CDR3 runs to 15 residues. Looked up from germline, CDR1 is LGHNA and CDR2 is YSLEER. The V end lost 0 bases, the J end lost 6 bases, and 12 bases lay between the germline ends. This CDR3 reads CASSQDTGPINEQFF. The DNA of the CDR3 is TGCGCCAGCAGCCAAGATACAGGGCCCATCAATGAGCAGTTCTTC.

This clonotype was seen at least ten times. The gene calls are TRBV7-8 and TRBJ1-1; no clear D. Deletions cut 1 base from V and 1 base from J, with 7 bases between. The CDR3 consists of 14 residues. CDR1 and CDR2 (germline): SGHVS, FQNEAQ. The CDR3 sequence: CASSLGFANTEAFF. Written as DNA, the CDR3 is TGTGCCAGCAGCTTAGGGTTTGCGAACACTGAAGCTTTCTTT.

Notes on this clonotype: A read error may explain this, as a much larger clone is one base away. This chain uses TRBV28 with TRBJ1-2; D is undetermined. From germline, CDR1 is MDHEN and CDR2 SYDVKM. The CDR3 is 13 residues long. As DNA, the CDR3 is TGTGCCAGCAGTTCCGGATCGGGGTATGGCCACACCTTC. Translating it yields CASSSGSGYGHTF.

This clonotype was found a few times. The CDR3 nucleotides read TGTGCCAGCAGTTTTTTTATGTCGGGGAACACTGAAGCTTTCTTT. Amino acids: CASSFFMSGNTEAFF. The chain joins TRBV27 to TRBJ1-1; D is unresolved. Germline V CDR1 and CDR2: MNHEY, SMNVEV (reference sequence). This CDR3 has 15 residues. V was trimmed by 3 bases and J by 1 base, leaving 12 bases between them.

This clonotype was observed at least ten times. V usage is TRBV11-2 and J usage is TRBJ2-7; 7 nucleotides agree with TRBD1. Germline CDR1 reads SGHAT; CDR2 reads FQNNGV. J gave up 3 bases and V 5 bases, and 4 bases lay outside the gene matches. The CDR3 has 13 amino acids. The CDR3 spells CASSTTGVYEQYF. CDR3 DNA sequence: TGTGCCAGCAGCACTACAGGGGTCTACGAGCAGTACTTC.

This clonotype has only a few counts. The V and J genes are TRBV7-9 and TRBJ2-7; D unclear. This CDR3 spans 13 amino acids. Trimming cost V 5 bases and J 2 bases, with 10 bases left between them. Per germline, CDR1 SEHNR and CDR2 FQNEAQ (reference sequence). The CDR3 DNA reads as TGTGCCAGCAGCCCCCCACGGACCTACGAGCAGTACTTC. Its protein product is CASSPPRTYEQYF.

The chain's CDR3 is CASSPVAGVGTGELFF. CDR3 coding DNA: TGCGCCAGCAGCCCAGTAGCGGGAGTGGGAACCGGGGAGCTGTTTTTT. V gene TRBV4-1 combines with J gene TRBJ2-2, with 9 bases lining up with TRBD2. The CDR3 is made up of 16 amino acids. The germline V gene encodes CDR1 MGHRA and CDR2 YSYEKL. The trim removed 4 bases at V and 5 bases at J, leaving 8 bases unmatched.

V and J are TRBV20-1 and TRBJ2-3; 10 bases fit TRBD1. Per the germline V gene, CDR1 is DFQATT and CDR2 is SNEGSKA (reference sequence). This CDR3 contains 14 residues. Trimming cost V 6 bases and J 4 bases; bases outside gene matches: 7. The CDR3 region is CSAWTGGGPDTQYF. The CDR3 region has the DNA TGCAGTGCCTGGACAGGGGGAGGCCCAGATACGCAGTATTTT.

In its sample, this clonotype was seen a few times. Being one base from a much bigger clone, this may be a read error. This rearrangement joins TRBV2 to TRBJ2-3; tentatively, D is TRBD1 (6 bases). This CDR3 has 15 amino acids. The V and J ends lost 6 bases and 4 bases respectively, with 17 bases between them. Germline assignment: CDR1 SNHLY and CDR2 FYNNEI. The CDR3 coding sequence is TGTGCCAGCAGCCCAACGGGACACAGCGCAGATACGCAGTATTTT. The encoded protein is CASSPTGHSADTQYF.

This clonotype came up many times. The chain joins TRBV2 to TRBJ1-6; D not resolved. V lost 1 base, J lost 12 bases, and 13 bases lay in between. Germline values: CDR1 SNHLY, CDR2 FYNNEI. The CDR3 contains 14 residues. CDR3: CASSEDEKRLPLHF. Here the CDR3 DNA reads TGTGCCAGCAGTGAAGATGAGAAAAGGCTACCCCTCCACTTT.